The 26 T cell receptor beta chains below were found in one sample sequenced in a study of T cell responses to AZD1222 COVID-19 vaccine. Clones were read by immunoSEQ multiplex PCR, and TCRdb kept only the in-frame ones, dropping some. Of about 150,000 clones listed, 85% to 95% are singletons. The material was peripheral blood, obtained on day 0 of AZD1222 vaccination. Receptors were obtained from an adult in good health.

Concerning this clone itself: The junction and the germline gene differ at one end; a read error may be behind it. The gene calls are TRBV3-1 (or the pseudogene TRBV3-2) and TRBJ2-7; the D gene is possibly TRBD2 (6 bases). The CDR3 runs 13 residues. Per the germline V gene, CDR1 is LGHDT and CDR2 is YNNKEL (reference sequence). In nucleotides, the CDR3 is TGTGCCAGATTGGACGGAGTACTTCGGAGGGTTAAGTTC. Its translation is CARLDGVLRRVKF.

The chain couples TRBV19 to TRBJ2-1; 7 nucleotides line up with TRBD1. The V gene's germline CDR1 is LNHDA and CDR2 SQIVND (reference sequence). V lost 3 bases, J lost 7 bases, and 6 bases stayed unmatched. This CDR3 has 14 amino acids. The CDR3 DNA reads TGTGCCAGTAGTATGACAGGGACGGGGAATGAGCAGTTCTTC. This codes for CASSMTGTGNEQFF.

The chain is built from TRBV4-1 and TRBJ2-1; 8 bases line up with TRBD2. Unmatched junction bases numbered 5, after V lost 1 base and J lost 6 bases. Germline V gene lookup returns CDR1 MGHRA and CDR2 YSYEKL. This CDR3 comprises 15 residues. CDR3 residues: CASSQGPTSVNEQFF. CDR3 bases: TGCGCCAGCAGCCAAGGTCCGACTAGCGTCAATGAGCAGTTCTTC.

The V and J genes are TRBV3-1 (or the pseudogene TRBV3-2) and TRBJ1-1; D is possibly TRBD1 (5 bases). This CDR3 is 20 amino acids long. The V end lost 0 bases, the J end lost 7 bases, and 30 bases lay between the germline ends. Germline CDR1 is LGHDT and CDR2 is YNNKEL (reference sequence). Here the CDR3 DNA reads TGTGCCAGCAGCCAAGAGGCCCGGGGACCCCCGCTTCGGATAAGTTTTGAAGCTTTCTTT. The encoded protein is CASSQEARGPPLRISFEAFF.

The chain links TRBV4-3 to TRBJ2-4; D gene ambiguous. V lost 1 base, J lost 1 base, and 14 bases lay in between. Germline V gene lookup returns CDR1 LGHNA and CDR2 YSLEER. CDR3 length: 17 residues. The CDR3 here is CASSQGSGIIAKNIQYF. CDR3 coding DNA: TGCGCCAGCAGCCAAGGATCGGGTATCATCGCCAAAAACATTCAGTACTTC.

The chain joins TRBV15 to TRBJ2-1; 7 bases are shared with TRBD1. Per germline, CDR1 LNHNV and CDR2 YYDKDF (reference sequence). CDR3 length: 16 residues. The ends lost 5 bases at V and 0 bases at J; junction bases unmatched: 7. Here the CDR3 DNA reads TGTGCCACCAGCCCCGGCACAGGGGCCTCCTACAATGAGCAGTTCTTC. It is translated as CATSPGTGASYNEQFF.

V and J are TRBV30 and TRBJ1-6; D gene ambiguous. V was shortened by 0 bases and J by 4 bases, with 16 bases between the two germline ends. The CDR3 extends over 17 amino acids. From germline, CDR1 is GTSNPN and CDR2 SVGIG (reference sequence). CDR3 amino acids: CAWSVRRVEPYNSPLHF. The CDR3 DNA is TGTGCCTGGAGTGTACGTAGAGTGGAACCTTATAATTCACCCCTCCACTTT.

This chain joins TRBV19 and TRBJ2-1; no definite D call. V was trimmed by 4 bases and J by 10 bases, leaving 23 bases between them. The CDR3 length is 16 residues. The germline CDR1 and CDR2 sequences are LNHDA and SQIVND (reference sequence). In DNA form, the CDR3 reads TGTGCCAGTAGTACCCGAGGACCCAGCGCTGAAGGGGAGCAGTTCTTC. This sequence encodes CASSTRGPSAEGEQFF.

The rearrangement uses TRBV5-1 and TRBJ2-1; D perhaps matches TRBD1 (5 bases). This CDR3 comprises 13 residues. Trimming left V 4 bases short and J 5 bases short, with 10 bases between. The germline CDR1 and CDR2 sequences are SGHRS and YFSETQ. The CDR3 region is CASSVPGHNEQFF. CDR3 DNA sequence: TGCGCCAGCAGCGTCCCAGGGCACAATGAGCAGTTCTTC.

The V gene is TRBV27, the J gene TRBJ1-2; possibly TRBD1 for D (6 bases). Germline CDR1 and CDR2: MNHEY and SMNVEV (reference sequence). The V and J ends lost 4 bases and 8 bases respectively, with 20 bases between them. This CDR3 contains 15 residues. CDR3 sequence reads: CASSWAGTPVGGYTF. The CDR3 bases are TGTGCCAGCAGTTGGGCCGGGACACCTGTGGGCGGCTACACCTTC.

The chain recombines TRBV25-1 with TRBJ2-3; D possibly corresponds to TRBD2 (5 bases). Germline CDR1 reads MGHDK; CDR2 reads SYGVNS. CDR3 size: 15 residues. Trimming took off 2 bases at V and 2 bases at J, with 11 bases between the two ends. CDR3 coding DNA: TGTGCCAGCAGTGAACCCCACGGGAACACAGATACGCAGTATTTT. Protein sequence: CASSEPHGNTDTQYF.

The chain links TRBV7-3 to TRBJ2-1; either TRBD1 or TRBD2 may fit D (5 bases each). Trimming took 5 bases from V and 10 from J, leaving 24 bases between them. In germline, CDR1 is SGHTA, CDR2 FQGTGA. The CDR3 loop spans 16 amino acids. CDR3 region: CASSPYSGTAFGEQFF. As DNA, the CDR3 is TGTGCCAGCAGCCCGTATTCCGGGACCGCTTTTGGCGAGCAGTTCTTC.

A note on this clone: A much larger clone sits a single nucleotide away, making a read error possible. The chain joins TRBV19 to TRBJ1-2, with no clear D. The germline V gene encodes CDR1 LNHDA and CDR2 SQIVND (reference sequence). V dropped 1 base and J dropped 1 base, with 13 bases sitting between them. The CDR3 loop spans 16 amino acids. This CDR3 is CASSIAPIALNYGYTF. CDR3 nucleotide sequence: TGTGCCAGTAGTATAGCCCCCATAGCGCTTAACTATGGCTACACCTTC. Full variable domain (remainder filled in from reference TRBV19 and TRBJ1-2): DGGITQSPKYLFRKEGQNVTLSCEQNLNHDAMYWYRQDPGQGLRLIYYSQIVNDFQKGDIAEGYSVSREKKESFPLTVTSAQKNPTAFYLCASSIAPIALNYGYTFGSGTRLTVV.

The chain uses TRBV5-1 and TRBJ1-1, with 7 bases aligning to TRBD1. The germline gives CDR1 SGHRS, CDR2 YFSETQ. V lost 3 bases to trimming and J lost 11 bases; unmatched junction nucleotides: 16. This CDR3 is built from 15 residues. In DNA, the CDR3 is TGCGCCAGCAGCTCCTCCTCCAGGGGGGTTCCCAAGGCTTTCTTT. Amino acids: CASSSSSRGVPKAFF.

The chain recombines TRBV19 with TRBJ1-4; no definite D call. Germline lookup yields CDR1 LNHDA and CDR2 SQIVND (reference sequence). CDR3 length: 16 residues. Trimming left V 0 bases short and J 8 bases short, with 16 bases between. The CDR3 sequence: CASSIEETEGGEKLFF. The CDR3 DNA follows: TGTGCCAGTAGTATAGAGGAGACGGAAGGAGGGGAAAAACTGTTTTTT.

The CDR3 is CASSQGTGIYGYTF. DNA of the CDR3: TGTGCCAGCAGCCAAGGGACAGGGATCTATGGCTACACCTTC. This rearrangement joins TRBV14 to TRBJ1-2; 8 bases agree with TRBD1. Germline loops: CDR1 SGHDN, CDR2 FVKESK. This CDR3 spans 14 amino acids. V was pared by 1 base and J by 4 bases, with 2 bases of the junction left unmatched.

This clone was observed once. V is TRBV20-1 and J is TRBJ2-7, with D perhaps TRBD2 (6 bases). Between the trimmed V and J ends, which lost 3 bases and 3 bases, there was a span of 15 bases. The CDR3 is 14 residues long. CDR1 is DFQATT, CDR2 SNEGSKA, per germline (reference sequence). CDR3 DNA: TGCAGTGCTAGTCGGCCTAGCGCGGGCTACGAGCAGTACTTC. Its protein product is CSASRPSAGYEQYF.

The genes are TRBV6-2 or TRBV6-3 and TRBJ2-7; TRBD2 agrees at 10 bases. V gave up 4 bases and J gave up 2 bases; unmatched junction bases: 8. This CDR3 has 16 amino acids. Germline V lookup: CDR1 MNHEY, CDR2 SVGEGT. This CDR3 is CASSSPGLASPYEQYF. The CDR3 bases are TGTGCCAGCAGTTCACCGGGACTAGCGAGTCCCTACGAGCAGTACTTC.

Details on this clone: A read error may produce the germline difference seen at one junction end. The CDR3 sequence is CASSDRDSDEQYF. In DNA form, the CDR3 reads TGTGCCAGTAGTGACCGGGACTCCGACGAGCAGTACTTC. The rearrangement links TRBV19 to TRBJ2-7; possibly TRBD2 for D (6 bases). The CDR3 contains 13 residues. From germline, CDR1 is LNHDA and CDR2 SQIVND (reference sequence).

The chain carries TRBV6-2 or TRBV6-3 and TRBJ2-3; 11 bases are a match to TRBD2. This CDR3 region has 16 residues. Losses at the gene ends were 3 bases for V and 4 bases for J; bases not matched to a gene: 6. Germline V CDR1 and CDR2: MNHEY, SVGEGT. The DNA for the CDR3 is TGTGCCAGCAGTTATTTAGCGGGGGGGCCCCCAGATACGCAGTATTTT. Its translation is CASSYLAGGPPDTQYF.

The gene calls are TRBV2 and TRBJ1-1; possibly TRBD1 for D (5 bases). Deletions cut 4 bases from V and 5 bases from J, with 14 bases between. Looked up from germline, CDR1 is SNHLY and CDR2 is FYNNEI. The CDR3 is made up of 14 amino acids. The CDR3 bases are TGTGCCAGCAGTGTCCCTACTCGGGGGACTGAAGCTTTCTTT. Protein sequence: CASSVPTRGTEAFF.

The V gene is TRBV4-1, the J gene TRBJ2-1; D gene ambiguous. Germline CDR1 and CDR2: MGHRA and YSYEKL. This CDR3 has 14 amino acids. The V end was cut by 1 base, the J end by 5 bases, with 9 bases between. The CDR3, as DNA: TGCGCCAGCAGCCAAGGCGTCTACCACAATGAGCAGTTCTTC. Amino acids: CASSQGVYHNEQFF.

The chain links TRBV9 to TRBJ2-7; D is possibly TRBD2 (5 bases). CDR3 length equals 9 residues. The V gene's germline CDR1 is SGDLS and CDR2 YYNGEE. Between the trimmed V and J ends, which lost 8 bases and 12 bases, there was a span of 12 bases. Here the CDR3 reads CARQSGVYF. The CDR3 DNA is TGTGCCAGACAATCCGGGGTGTACTTC.

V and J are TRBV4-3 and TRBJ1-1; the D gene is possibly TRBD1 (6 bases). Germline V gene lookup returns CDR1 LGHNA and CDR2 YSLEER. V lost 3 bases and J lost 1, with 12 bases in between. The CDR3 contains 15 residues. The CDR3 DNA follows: TGCGCCAGCAGCCAGCCAACAGGGAGGAACACTGAAGCTTTCTTT. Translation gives CASSQPTGRNTEAFF.

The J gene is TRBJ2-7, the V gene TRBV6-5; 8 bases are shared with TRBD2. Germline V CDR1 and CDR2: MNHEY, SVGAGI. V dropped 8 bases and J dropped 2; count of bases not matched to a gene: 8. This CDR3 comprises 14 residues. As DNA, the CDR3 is TGTGCCAGCCGGGGGGGAGGGGGAGCCTACGAGCAGTACTTC. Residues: CASRGGGGAYEQYF.

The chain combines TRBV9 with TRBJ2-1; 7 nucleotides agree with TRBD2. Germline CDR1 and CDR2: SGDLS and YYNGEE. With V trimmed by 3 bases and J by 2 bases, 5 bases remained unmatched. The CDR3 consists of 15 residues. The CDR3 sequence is CASSASGSTYNEQFF. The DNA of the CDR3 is TGTGCCAGCAGCGCTAGCGGATCGACCTACAATGAGCAGTTCTTC. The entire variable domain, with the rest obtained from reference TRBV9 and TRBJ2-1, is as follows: DSGVTQTPKHLITATGQRVTLRCSPRSGDLSVYWYQQSLDQGLQFLIQYYNGEERAKGNILERFSAQQFPDLHSELNLSSLELGDSALYFCASSASGSTYNEQFFGPGTRLTVL.